Below are 9 T cell receptor beta chains sequenced from a single sample in a study of blood T cell repertoires in COVID-19. Sequenced by immunoSEQ multiplex PCR; TCRdb stores in-frame clones only, minus some. The repertoire includes tens of thousands of clones, approximately 80% of them detected once, and 2.6% sits in the top ten. Sequencing input: peripheral blood. Receptors were obtained from a woman aged 55 to 70 with acute or convalescent COVID-19.

The genes are TRBV5-1 and TRBJ1-1, with TRBD1 matching over 8 bases. The CDR3 has 15 residues. The germline V gene has CDR1 SGHRS and CDR2 YFSETQ. V lost 2 bases to trimming and J lost 5 bases; unmatched junction nucleotides: 8. CDR3 protein: CASSLGQGAVTEAFF. The CDR3, as DNA: TGCGCCAGCAGCTTAGGGCAGGGGGCGGTTACTGAAGCTTTCTTT.

This clone was picked up a small number of times. The gene calls are TRBV4-2 and TRBJ1-2, with D unresolved. Germline CDR1 reads LGHNA; CDR2 reads YNFKEQ. This CDR3 contains 15 residues. V was cut by 1 base and J by 3 bases, with 12 bases left in between. The DNA for the CDR3 is TGTGCCAGCAGCCAAGGCACGGGTCCGGACTATGGCTACACCTTC. Translating it yields CASSQGTGPDYGYTF.

This clone was counted between two and nine times. The genes are TRBV3-1 (or the pseudogene TRBV3-2) and TRBJ2-7; D remains unclear. Looked up from germline, CDR1 is LGHDT and CDR2 is YNNKEL (reference sequence). The CDR3 has 13 amino acids. Trimming pared 3 bases from V and 7 bases from J, leaving 13 bases between. The CDR3 loop is CASSHAGSGEQYF. The CDR3 DNA sequence: TGTGCCAGCAGCCACGCAGGCTCTGGAGAGCAGTACTTC.

V gene TRBV5-4 combines with J gene TRBJ1-2, with 9 bases lining up with TRBD1. The CDR3 totals 15 residues. Looked up from germline, CDR1 is SGHNT and CDR2 is YYREEE (reference sequence). V shed 0 bases and J 5 bases; nucleotides not matched to a gene: 5. For the CDR3, the DNA is TGTGCCAGCAGCTTGGCCGGGACAGGGAATTATGGCTACACCTTC. Protein product: CASSLAGTGNYGYTF. Together with reference TRBV5-4 and TRBJ1-2, the CDR3 gives the full variable domain: ETGVTQSPTHLIKTRGQQVTLRCSSQSGHNTVSWYQQALGQGPQFIFQYYREEENGRGNFPPRFSGLQFPNYSSELNVNALELDDSALYLCASSLAGTGNYGYTFGSGTRLTVV.

The chain carries TRBV5-5 and TRBJ1-2; 7 nucleotides agree with TRBD1. CDR1 is SGHKS, CDR2 YYEKEE, per germline (reference sequence). V lost 1 base, J lost 4 bases, and 4 bases stayed unmatched. The CDR3 is 14 amino acids. The CDR3 loop reads CASSLTGAFYGYTF. Written as DNA, the CDR3 is TGTGCCAGCAGCTTGACAGGGGCCTTCTATGGCTACACCTTC.

This sequence joins TRBV5-1 and TRBJ2-1, with TRBD1 matching 10 bases. V trimming: 6 bases; J trimming: 7 bases; junction bases outside the gene matches: 10. This CDR3 contains 15 residues. The V gene's germline CDR1 is SGHRS and CDR2 YFSETQ. The CDR3 loop is CASTLRDRGRNEQFF. CDR3 bases: TGCGCCAGCACTCTGAGGGACAGGGGACGGAATGAGCAGTTCTTC. The whole variable domain, remainder taken from reference TRBV5-1 and TRBJ2-1, is KAGVTQTPRYLIKTRGQQVTLSCSPISGHRSVSWYQQTPGQGLQFLFEYFSETQRNKGNFPGRFSGRQFSNSRSEMNVSTLELGDSALYLCASTLRDRGRNEQFFGPGTRLTVL.

The chain is built from TRBV7-3 and TRBJ2-2; 10 bases align to TRBD1. The CDR3 runs to 18 residues. Losses at the gene ends were 5 bases for V and 1 base for J; bases not matched to a gene: 10. CDR1 and CDR2 (germline): SGHTA, FQGTGA. CDR3 bases: TGTGCCAGCAGCCCGACAGGGGGCGGAGGGAGGAACACCGGGGAGCTGTTTTTT. It codes for CASSPTGGGGRNTGELFF.

This rearrangement joins TRBV5-6 to TRBJ1-3, with 8 nucleotides matching TRBD1. Germline CDR1 is SGHDT and CDR2 is YYEEEE. The CDR3 is 17 amino acids. J was trimmed by 0 bases and V by 7 bases; bases with no gene match: 12. The CDR3 sequence: CASGSRQGSFSGNTIYF. In DNA form, the CDR3 reads TGTGCCAGCGGCTCGAGACAGGGGTCTTTCTCTGGAAACACCATATATTTT.

The V gene is TRBV21-1, the J gene TRBJ2-7; TRBD2, the D gene given by the table, was not confirmed from the DNA. TRBV21-1 is a pseudogene segment. There are 14 residues in the CDR3. The CDR3 nucleotides are TGTGCCAGCAGCAAAAGGACTAGCGGTGGCGAGCAGTACTTC. Translated: CASSKRTSGGEQYF.